These 19 T cell receptor beta chains were all obtained from the same sample, sequenced in a study of cytomegalovirus exposure and HLA in healthy donors (dated by TCRdb to 2016 to 2017). The library was obtained by the immunoSEQ multiplex PCR assay. For the multiplex PCR, a mixture combining 60 forward primers for TCR Vbeta segments and 13 reverse primers for TCR Jbeta segments was used. TCRdb limited this immuneACCESS table to in-frame rearrangements with V and J called. A share of clones is missing; checked studies link under half to unresolved V genes, and the rest is unexplained. The sample table holds around 130,000 clones, of which approximately 84% were seen once. Together, the top ten hold approximately 2.6% of the sample. Specimen: PBMCs. The receptor set was obtained from a boy between 2 and 10 years old in good health and CMV-seronegative.

The V call is TRBV2, the J call TRBJ1-4; weak D call: TRBD1 (6 bases). The CDR3 runs to 15 residues. V shed 7 bases and J shed 0 bases, with 12 bases lying between them. From germline, CDR1 is SNHLY and CDR2 FYNNEI. The DNA for the CDR3 is TGTGCCAGCAAGGGGGGGCGCTCAACTAATGAAAAACTGTTTTTT. Protein: CASKGGRSTNEKLFF.

This chain links TRBV4-2 with TRBJ2-2, with 8 bases lining up with TRBD1. Trimming at V came to 1 base and at J to 5 bases, leaving 3 bases not matched to a gene. Looked up from germline, CDR1 is LGHNA and CDR2 is YNFKEQ. The CDR3 is 15 residues long. The CDR3 sequence: CASSQVRGRTGELFF. The CDR3 DNA reads as TGTGCCAGCAGCCAAGTCAGGGGGCGGACCGGGGAGCTGTTTTTT.

V is TRBV27 and J is TRBJ1-1, with TRBD1 matching over 9 bases. Looked up from germline, CDR1 is MNHEY and CDR2 is SMNVEV (reference sequence). With 7 bases clipped from V and 4 bases from J, the junction kept 7 bases outside the gene matches. This CDR3 is 14 amino acids long. CDR3 loop: CASTLTGGATEAFF. The CDR3 DNA reads as TGTGCCAGCACCTTGACAGGGGGGGCCACTGAAGCTTTCTTT.

This chain links TRBV19 with TRBJ1-1; TRBD1 matches at 9 bases. This CDR3 contains 18 residues. Trimming removed 3 bases from V and 4 bases from J; junction bases left unmatched: 15. Germline V gives CDR1 LNHDA, CDR2 SQIVND (reference sequence). This CDR3 reads CASSIRHRDRVGSTEAFF. The CDR3 bases are TGTGCCAGTAGTATTCGGCATAGGGACAGGGTTGGGAGCACTGAAGCTTTCTTT.

The rearrangement uses TRBV10-3 and TRBJ2-7, with a weak D call TRBD1 (7 bases). The V end lost 3 bases, the J end lost 0 bases, and 9 bases lay between the germline ends. Germline V gives CDR1 ENHRY, CDR2 SYGVKD. The CDR3 contains 14 residues. The CDR3, as DNA: TGTGCCATCAGTGACAGGGGGGACTCCTACGAGCAGTACGTC. Its translation is CAISDRGDSYEQYV.

The chain joins TRBV15 to TRBJ1-1; TRBD1 matches 9 bases. Germline lookup yields CDR1 LNHNV and CDR2 YYDKDF (reference sequence). The CDR3 consists of 14 residues. CDR3 protein: CATSADRGNTEAFF. Here the CDR3 DNA reads TGTGCGACCTCGGCGGACAGGGGAAACACTGAAGCTTTCTTT.

V and J are TRBV7-9 and TRBJ2-7, with no clear D. Germline values: CDR1 SEHNR, CDR2 FQNEAQ (reference sequence). Trimming removed 5 bases at V and 2 bases at J, with 13 bases between. The CDR3 is made up of 14 amino acids. The DNA of the CDR3 is TGTGCCAGCAGCCCCTACTTTGACACCTACGAGCAGTACTTC. It translates to CASSPYFDTYEQYF.

Turning to this clone: At one of its ends the junction is not consistent with the germline gene, which may arise from a read error. The rearrangement links TRBV7-9 to TRBJ2-3; 9 nucleotides line up with TRBD2. CDR1 SEHNR and CDR2 FQNEAQ come from the germline V gene (reference sequence). The CDR3 is 17 amino acids. DNA of the CDR3: TGTTCCAGCAGCTCGAGCGGGAGGATCGCTAGCACAGATACGCAGTATTTT. Protein: CSSSSSGRIASTDTQYF.

V and J are TRBV29-1 and TRBJ2-5; 7 bases are shared with TRBD2. Looked up from germline, CDR1 is SQVTM and CDR2 is ANQGSEA. This CDR3 region has 13 residues. The V segment lost 3 bases and the J segment 7 bases; nucleotides outside the gene matches: 8. The DNA for the CDR3 is TGCAGCGTTGAGGTGACTAGCTCCGGGACCCAGTACTTC. Translated, it gives CSVEVTSSGTQYF.

CDR3 protein: CASSYSAGGRGEQYF. CDR3 nucleotide sequence: TGTGCCAGCAGTTACTCAGCGGGGGGGCGGGGTGAGCAGTACTTC. The chain is built from TRBV6-5 and TRBJ2-7; 10 bases line up with TRBD2. J gave up 7 bases and V 0 bases, and 6 bases lay outside the gene matches. The CDR3 is 15 residues long. Germline values: CDR1 MNHEY, CDR2 SVGAGI.

The chain combines TRBV18 with TRBJ2-4, with D possibly matching TRBD2 (5 bases). The V gene lost 2 bases and the J gene lost 0 bases, with 11 bases spanning the gap. Germline values: CDR1 KGHSH, CDR2 LQKENI. The CDR3 covers 16 residues. The DNA of the CDR3 is TGTGCCAGCTCACCAACAGAGGACTTAGCCAAAAACATTCAGTACTTC. This translates into CASSPTEDLAKNIQYF. Drawing the rest from reference TRBV18 and TRBJ2-4, the complete variable domain is NAGVMQNPRHLVRRRGQEARLRCSPMKGHSHVYWYRQLPEEGLKFMVYLQKENIIDESGMPKERFSAEFPKEGPSILRIQQVVRGDSAAYFCASSPTEDLAKNIQYFGAGTRLSVL.

V usage is TRBV7-9 and J usage is TRBJ2-7; 11 bases are shared with TRBD1. CDR3 length: 15 amino acids. Per germline, CDR1 SEHNR and CDR2 FQNEAQ (reference sequence). V lost 5 bases to trimming and J lost 4 bases; unmatched junction nucleotides: 7. The DNA of the CDR3 is TGTGCCAGCAGCATGCCGGGACAGGGGGTTTACGAGCAGTACTTC. This codes for CASSMPGQGVYEQYF.

The rearrangement uses TRBV2 and TRBJ2-7; D is undetermined. The germline V gene encodes CDR1 SNHLY and CDR2 FYNNEI. V lost 8 bases and J 1 base, leaving 15 bases between the germline ends. The CDR3 has 14 residues. The CDR3 region is CASFHPTESYEQYF. In nucleotides, the CDR3 is TGTGCCAGCTTCCACCCGACTGAGTCCTACGAGCAGTACTTC.

This chain joins TRBV15 and TRBJ1-2; perhaps TRBD1 as D (5 bases). The CDR3 contains 17 residues. The V end was cut by 3 bases, the J end by 8 bases, with 25 bases between. Germline V gene lookup returns CDR1 LNHNV and CDR2 YYDKDF (reference sequence). The CDR3 loop is CATSRGRPGFLSGGYTF. CDR3 sequence (DNA): TGTGCCACCAGCAGGGGGCGACCTGGATTTCTCTCAGGGGGCTACACCTTC. Using reference TRBV15 and TRBJ1-2 for the parts outside the CDR3, the full variable domain is DAMVIQNPRYQVTQFGKPVTLSCSQTLNHNVMYWYQQKSSQAPKLLFHYYDKDFNNEADTPDNFQSRRPNTSFCFLDIRSPGLGDTAMYLCATSRGRPGFLSGGYTFGSGTRLTVV.

The gene calls are TRBV19 and TRBJ1-5, with D unresolved. V was pared by 2 bases and J by 0 bases, with 8 bases between. The CDR3 is made up of 15 amino acids. Germline V gene data show CDR1 as LNHDA and CDR2 as SQIVND (reference sequence). The CDR3 protein is CASSISSYSNQPQHF. The CDR3 bases are TGTGCCAGTAGTATAAGCTCGTATAGCAATCAGCCCCAGCATTTT.

The chain joins TRBV2 to TRBJ2-1; TRBD2 is a possible D gene (6 bases). This CDR3 is built from 14 residues. Germline CDR1 and CDR2: SNHLY and FYNNEI. The V end lost 4 bases, the J end lost 3 bases, and 10 bases lay between the germline ends. CDR3 residues: CASSGGDLYNEQFF. The CDR3, as DNA: TGTGCCAGCAGTGGGGGGGATCTCTACAATGAGCAGTTCTTC. The full variable domain, rest sourced from reference TRBV2 and TRBJ2-1, is EPEVTQTPSHQVTQMGQEVILRCVPISNHLYFYWYRQILGQKVEFLVSFYNNEISEKSEIFDDQFSVERPDGSNFTLKIRSTKLEDSAMYFCASSGGDLYNEQFFGPGTRLTVL.

This chain links TRBV19 with TRBJ1-2, with TRBD1 as a possible D gene (5 bases). The CDR3 length is 15 residues. V gave up 3 bases and J gave up 4 bases, with 15 bases separating them. Germline V gene sequence: CDR1 LNHDA, CDR2 SQIVND (reference sequence). Here the CDR3 DNA reads TGTGCCAGTAGTATGGGGCAGGCATTCACCTATGGCTACACCTTC. Protein sequence: CASSMGQAFTYGYTF.

The chain carries TRBV18 and TRBJ1-2; 9 bases align to TRBD1. This CDR3 spans 15 amino acids. From germline, CDR1 is KGHSH and CDR2 LQKENI. Trimming cost V 0 bases and J 2 bases; bases outside gene matches: 1. As DNA, the CDR3 is TGTGCCAGCTCACCACCGGACAGGGGAAACTATGGCTACACCTTC. This encodes CASSPPDRGNYGYTF.

The gene calls are TRBV6-4 and TRBJ2-2; 7 nucleotides line up with TRBD2. CDR1 is MRHNA, CDR2 SNTAGT, per germline. The V gene end was trimmed by 0 bases and the J gene end by 6 bases; junction bases not matched to a gene: 4. This CDR3 spans 15 amino acids. The CDR3 is CASSDSTGGAGELFF. As DNA, the CDR3 is TGTGCCAGCAGTGACTCAACGGGAGGTGCCGGGGAGCTGTTTTTT.